The clone carrying this TCR beta chain was seen a handful of times. Its specificity is unknown. Vbeta (60) and Jbeta (13) primers were used in the PCR. TCRdb's table, derived via immunoSEQ multiplex PCR, lists solely in-frame clones and lacks some. The sample has about 180,000 clones; around 80% are singletons. The data derive from a study of cytomegalovirus exposure and HLA in healthy donors. At the level of the study: Approximately 81% of around 400 genotyped donors fell in the Caucasian-associated ancestry cluster.

This CDR3 comprises 14 residues. The junction had 6 bases not matched to a gene; V was cut back by 7 bases and J by 4 bases. The germline CDR1 and CDR2 sequences are GTSNPN and SVGIG (reference sequence). Study-level points and caveats: What a later analysis showed was that several of the most significant clusters appeared linked to common viral pathogens. In an earlier analysis, in roughly 580 donors, most V segments appeared productive either ~87% or ~30% of the time. The listing of 150 to 200 TCR beta chains classed them as cytomegalovirus-associated.

Material for sequencing was PBMCs. This receptor was obtained from a man younger than 30 in good health and CMV-seronegative. The rearrangement uses TRBV30 and TRBJ2-2, with 10 bases lining up with TRBD1. The CDR3 DNA is TGTGCCTCTGGGGGACAGGGGAGCACCGGGGAGCTGTTTTTT. It is translated as CASGGQGSTGELFF.